Shown below are 2 T cell receptor beta chains from a single sample sequenced in a study of blood T cell repertoires in COVID-19. Using immunoSEQ multiplex PCR, the repertoire was profiled, and TCRdb retains in-frame clones only, with some absent. This table has around 180,000 clones, more than 75% appearing once. The sample comprised PBMCs or T cells enriched from blood (not recorded which). The receptor set was obtained from a woman between 50 and 59 years old with acute COVID-19.

This chain connects TRBV4-2 to TRBJ1-5; no firm D call. This CDR3 is 17 amino acids long. Trimming shortened V by 0 bases and J by 4 bases, and 16 bases separated the two germline ends. CDR1 and CDR2 (germline): LGHNA, YNFKEQ. CDR3 amino acids: CASSQDNQARINQPQHF. The CDR3 coding sequence is TGTGCCAGCAGCCAAGATAACCAGGCCCGGATAAATCAGCCCCAGCATTTT.

The V and J genes are TRBV3-1 (or the pseudogene TRBV3-2) and TRBJ1-2, with TRBD1 matching 7 bases. The junction had 16 bases not matched to a gene; V was cut back by 8 bases and J by 1 base. Germline loops: CDR1 LGHDT, CDR2 YNNKEL (reference sequence). The CDR3 totals 17 residues. CDR3 nucleotide sequence: TGTGCCAGCCCGTCGGAATTAGCAGGGGGATGTAACTATGGCTACACCTTC. Translated: CASPSELAGGCNYGYTF.